The 23 T cell receptor beta chains presented below share a single source sample, sequenced in a study of molecular identifiers for immune sequencing clone quantification (dated by TCRdb to about 2018). The library was obtained by PCR. Sequencing instrument: Illumina HiSeq 4000. TCRdb reworked the public reads: Q25 trimming with fastp, MiXCR clone assembly, productive beta chains retained. Each entry is one CDR3 protein sequence, shown with its most common DNA and genes. This sample gives about 640,000 distinct CDR3 sequences in total; nearly 20% of them show up just once. The ten largest clonotypes hold roughly 0.9% of the sample. The sample consisted of naive CD8+ T cells from blood, with Jurkat cell RNA spiked in. What the cell subset or site label conveys for this sample: FACS-sorted CD8+CD4-CCR7+CD45RA+ naive T cells. These receptors originate from a human donor in good health. Some libraries in this study had Jurkat cell RNA spiked in.

As for this clonotype: Since a much larger clone is just one base distant, this may be a read error. The chain employs TRBV5-3 and TRBJ1-1; D perhaps matches TRBD1 (5 bases). TRBV5-3 falls under the ORF class, with uncertain function. CDR3 length: 13 amino acids. The CDR3 DNA reads TGTGCCAGCAGCTTGAACGGGGCCACTGAAGCTTTCTTT. This encodes CASSLNGATEAFF.

Note on this clonotype: A much larger clone lies a single base off, so this may be a read error. The chain has TRBV30 and TRBJ2-7; D is unresolved. Germline-derived CDR1 and CDR2 are GTSNPN and SVGIG (reference sequence). This CDR3 is 12 amino acids long. CDR3 in amino acids: CAWEEDGYERYF. CDR3 bases: TGTGCCTGGGAAGAAGACGGTTACGAGCGGTACTTC.

There are many counts of this clonotype. V gene TRBV4-1 combines with J gene TRBJ1-6; D uncertain. Germline lookup yields CDR1 MGHRA and CDR2 YSYEKL. The CDR3 is made up of 15 amino acids. The germline V and J ends were trimmed by 2 bases and 6 bases, with 11 bases remaining between them. CDR3 loop: CASSQLVSLNSPLHF. Written as DNA, the CDR3 is TGCGCCAGCAGCCAATTGGTCAGCCTTAATTCACCCCTCCACTTT.

J is TRBJ2-5 and V is TRBV18; D may be TRBD1 or TRBD2 (6 bases each). The germline V gene encodes CDR1 KGHSH and CDR2 LQKENI. V was shortened by 2 bases and J by 6 bases, with 19 bases between the two germline ends. The CDR3 is 16 amino acids. The CDR3 region has the DNA TGTGCCAGCTCACCAATTTCGGGGGCGGGCGGCAAGACCCAGTACTTC. Residues: CASSPISGAGGKTQYF.

Turning to this clonotype: This may be a read error: a much more frequent sequence differs by one nucleotide. The chain has TRBV6-6 and TRBJ1-3; D perhaps matches TRBD1 (6 bases). Germline assignment: CDR1 MNHNY and CDR2 SVGAGI (reference sequence). The CDR3 loop spans 16 amino acids. V was pared by 3 bases and J by 6 bases, with 18 bases between. The DNA for the CDR3 is TGTGCCAGCAGTTATGGTTTGCAGGGGCCTGTAAACACCATATATTTT. Translation: CASSYGLQGPVNTIYF.

There are many counts of this clonotype. The chain is built from TRBV9 and TRBJ2-7; either TRBD1 or TRBD2 may fit D (5 bases each). CDR1 is SGDLS and CDR2 is YYNGEE in the germline V gene. V lost 4 bases and J lost 2, with 16 bases in between. The CDR3 runs 15 residues. CDR3 in amino acids: CASSRDGTVTYEQYF. CDR3 in DNA: TGTGCCAGCAGCCGCGACGGGACGGTCACCTACGAGCAGTACTTC.

This clonotype was recorded many times. The chain employs TRBV20-1 and TRBJ2-5; D not certain. The CDR3 is 10 residues long. Looked up from germline, CDR1 is DFQATT and CDR2 is SNEGSKA (reference sequence). With 6 bases removed from V and 5 bases from J, the gap between germline ends came to 7 bases. CDR3 sequence: CSALGETQYF. CDR3 bases: TGCAGTGCGCTGGGGGAGACCCAGTACTTC.

A remark on this clonotype: Possible read error: a much larger clone is one base away. The chain couples TRBV9 to TRBJ1-6, with D unclear. CDR1 SGDLS and CDR2 YYNGEE come from the germline V gene. The CDR3 runs to 12 residues. The CDR3: CASSAGSSPPHF. CDR3 nucleotide sequence: TGTGCCAGCAGTGCTGGAAGTTCACCCCCCCACTTT.

The chain employs TRBV9 and TRBJ2-7; D is possibly TRBD1 or TRBD2 (5 bases each). CDR3 size: 15 residues. Germline CDR1 SGDLS, CDR2 YYNGEE. V was clipped by 4 bases and J by 3 bases, with 17 bases between them. CDR3 loop: CASSPGDELYYEQYF. The DNA of the CDR3 is TGTGCCAGCAGCCCCGGGGACGAGCTTTACTACGAGCAGTACTTC.

On this clonotype: Just one base apart from a much larger clone, this may be a read error. The CDR3 DNA reads as TGTGCCAGCAGCCCGCAAGAGGCTTACTCCTACGAGCAGTGCTTC. It codes for CASSPQEAYSYEQCF. This chain uses TRBV7-9 with TRBJ2-7, with D hard to call. The CDR3 is made up of 15 amino acids. CDR1 SEHNR and CDR2 FQNEAQ come from the germline V gene (reference sequence).

The chain uses TRBV12-3 or TRBV12-4 and TRBJ2-7, with 7 bases identical to TRBD1. V shed 4 bases and J 0 bases; nucleotides not matched to a gene: 12. The CDR3 runs 17 residues. The DNA for the CDR3 is TGTGCCAGCAGTTCCCTCCGGACAGGTCCGAGCTCCTACGAGCAGTACTTC. Translating it yields CASSSLRTGPSSYEQYF.

On this clonotype itself: A single base separates this from a much larger clone, so it may be a read error. The chain couples TRBV27 to TRBJ2-7; 10 positions agree with TRBD1. Per the germline V gene, CDR1 is MNHEY and CDR2 is SMNVEV (reference sequence). The CDR3 is made up of 15 amino acids. The CDR3: CASGLGQGFIYEQYF. In DNA, the CDR3 is TGTGCCAGCGGTTTGGGACAGGGGTTTATCTACGAGCAGTACTTC.

V gene TRBV12-3 or TRBV12-4 combines with J gene TRBJ2-7; tentatively, D is TRBD1 (7 bases). Trimming took 6 bases from V and 7 from J, leaving 16 bases between them. CDR3 length: 13 amino acids. The CDR3 sequence: CASRPTGDWEQYF. CDR3 DNA: TGTGCCAGCAGGCCAACAGGGGACTGGGAGCAGTACTTC.

This clonotype has just a few counts. This chain joins TRBV4-1 and TRBJ2-1; 7 nucleotides agree with TRBD1. V was pared by 4 bases and J by 10 bases, with 4 bases of the junction left unmatched. Germline V CDR1 and CDR2: MGHRA, YSYEKL. This CDR3 has 12 residues. The CDR3 loop reads CASSRTGVEQFF. CDR3 DNA: TGCGCCAGCAGCCGAACAGGGGTCGAGCAGTTCTTC.

This clonotype came up many times. The genes are TRBV24-1 and TRBJ2-3, with D possibly matching TRBD2 (6 bases). This CDR3 has 13 residues. V was shortened by 6 bases and J by 6 bases, with 12 bases between the two germline ends. Germline values: CDR1 KGHDR, CDR2 SFDVKD. The CDR3 sequence is CATSLRGTDTQYF. DNA of the CDR3: TGTGCCACCAGTTTACGCGGGACGGATACGCAGTATTTT.

A note on this clonotype: Being one base from a much bigger clone, this may be a read error. The genes are TRBV27 and TRBJ1-1; D gene ambiguous. This CDR3 region has 14 residues. CDR1 and CDR2 (germline): MNHEY, SMNVEV (reference sequence). The ends were cut back, 7 bases at V and 0 bases at J, with 12 bases in the middle. The CDR3: CASKSRPLNTEAFF. The CDR3 DNA reads TGTGCCAGCAAATCGAGGCCCTTGAACACTGAAGCTTTCTTT.

Comment on this clonotype: A clone one base away is much larger, so this may be a read error. The gene calls are TRBV13 and TRBJ2-3; a weak D match, TRBD1 (6 bases). Germline CDR1 and CDR2: PRHDT and FYEKMQ (reference sequence). CDR3 size: 17 residues. The CDR3 DNA reads as TGTGCCAACAGCTTAGGCTTAGGGGGAAAAAGCACAGATACGCAGTATTTT. Amino acid sequence: CANSLGLGGKSTDTQYF.

With respect to this clonotype: A much larger clone differs from this one at a single base, so this may be a read error. V is TRBV5-3 and J is TRBJ1-1; the D gene is possibly TRBD1 (5 bases). TRBV5-3 is filed as an ORF, its function uncertain. With 8 bases removed from V and 1 base from J, the gap between germline ends came to 21 bases. The CDR3 contains 16 residues. As DNA, the CDR3 is TGTGCCAGCAGCGCCACTCCAGGGAGTTCGAACACTGAAGCTTTCTTT. As protein: CASSATPGSSNTEAFF.

Details on this clonotype: A much larger clone differs from this one at a single base, so this may be a read error. V is TRBV15 and J is TRBJ1-2; 9 nucleotides align to TRBD1. The CDR3 has 15 residues. V shed 1 base, J shed 8 bases, and the junction held 8 bases outside the gene matches. From germline, CDR1 is LNHNV and CDR2 YYDKDF (reference sequence). In DNA, the CDR3 is TGTGCCACCAGCAGAGGGGATGGACAGGGGACCGGCTACACCTTC. This translates into CATSRGDGQGTGYTF.

This clonotype was observed many times. The chain carries TRBV24-1 and TRBJ2-1; no definite D call. V lost 9 bases to trimming and J lost 3 bases, with 14 bases between them. The V gene's germline CDR1 is KGHDR and CDR2 SFDVKD. The CDR3 spans 14 residues. The CDR3 reads CATSSVSHYNEQFF. The CDR3, as DNA: TGTGCCACCTCCAGCGTTTCCCACTACAATGAGCAGTTCTTC.

J is TRBJ2-3 and V is TRBV3-1; D gene unclear. The germline V gene has CDR1 LGHDT and CDR2 YNNKEL (reference sequence). The CDR3 contains 15 residues. V lost 4 bases, J lost 2 bases, and 13 bases lay in between. CDR3 nucleotides: TGTGCCAGCAGCCCTACTATTGAATTCACAGATACGCAGTATTTT. Protein product: CASSPTIEFTDTQYF.

Remarks on this clonotype: Since a much larger clone is just one base distant, this may be a read error. This sequence joins TRBV2 and TRBJ1-5, with 10 positions matching TRBD1. The CDR3 totals 17 residues. CDR1 and CDR2 (germline): SNHLY, FYNNEI. The CDR3 bases are TGTGCCGGCAGTCCAACCCGGGACAGGGGTGGCAATCAGCCCCAGCATTTT. This codes for CAGSPTRDRGGNQPQHF.

The CDR3 here is CAWTTGGDYGYTF. In nucleotides, the CDR3 is TGTGCCTGGACGACAGGGGGGGACTATGGCTACACCTTC. The rearrangement links TRBV30 to TRBJ1-2; TRBD1 matches 9 bases. The CDR3 runs to 13 residues. The germline CDR1 and CDR2 sequences are GTSNPN and SVGIG (reference sequence). V trimming: 4 bases; J trimming: 3 bases; junction bases outside the gene matches: 3.